The 32 T cell receptor beta chains listed next were all sequenced from one sample in a study of blood T cell repertoires in COVID-19. Assay used: immunoSEQ multiplex PCR; TCRdb lists only in-frame clones, some missing. The sample consists of roughly 400,000 clones, 90% of them appearing once. The sequencing input was PBMCs or T cells enriched from blood (not recorded which). These receptors all come from a man between 18 and 35 years old who had recovered from COVID-19.

This clone was seen only once. This chain uses TRBV18 with TRBJ2-2; tentative D call: TRBD2 (6 bases). V lost 0 bases, J lost 1 base, and 9 bases lay in between. Germline-derived CDR1 and CDR2 are KGHSH and LQKENI. This CDR3 contains 16 residues. CDR3 amino acids: CASSPPSGRNTGELFF. CDR3 in DNA: TGTGCCAGCTCACCACCGTCCGGGAGGAACACCGGGGAGCTGTTTTTT.

The genes are TRBV7-9 and TRBJ1-4, with 10 bases that match TRBD1. Trimming removed 5 bases from V and 8 bases from J; junction bases left unmatched: 11. Germline V gives CDR1 SEHNR, CDR2 FQNEAQ (reference sequence). The CDR3 runs 16 residues. In nucleotides, the CDR3 is TGTGCCAGCAGCACCGCCGGGACAGGGGCGCGAGAAAAACTGTTTTTT. Protein: CASSTAGTGAREKLFF.

CDR3 protein: CASSETSGNNEQFF. DNA of the CDR3: TGTGCCAGCAGCGAGACTAGCGGGAACAATGAGCAGTTCTTC. The chain combines TRBV5-4 with TRBJ2-1; 11 bases agree with TRBD2. The CDR3 is made up of 14 amino acids. J gave up 5 bases and V 4 bases, and 2 bases lay outside the gene matches. From germline, CDR1 is SGHNT and CDR2 YYREEE (reference sequence).

This chain joins TRBV5-5 and TRBJ1-1, with 8 bases identical to TRBD1. This CDR3 is built from 15 residues. Germline V gives CDR1 SGHKS, CDR2 YYEKEE (reference sequence). Trimming cost V 1 base and J 4 bases; bases outside gene matches: 6. CDR3 protein: CASSLRQGAGTEAFF. The CDR3 nucleotides read TGTGCCAGCAGCTTGAGGCAGGGGGCTGGCACTGAAGCTTTCTTT.

This clone was recorded only once. V is TRBV11-3 and J is TRBJ2-7; D may be TRBD1 (5 bases). This CDR3 spans 15 amino acids. Germline CDR1 SGHNT, CDR2 YENEEA. The V gene lost 0 bases and the J gene lost 2 bases, with 11 bases spanning the gap. CDR3 DNA: TGTGCCAGCAGCTTAGACCAGGGATCCGCCTACGAGCAGTACTTC. It translates to CASSLDQGSAYEQYF.

This chain uses TRBV4-1 with TRBJ2-1; TRBD1 matches 7 bases. CDR1 and CDR2 (germline): MGHRA, YSYEKL. The junction had 5 bases not matched to a gene; V was cut back by 3 bases and J by 0 bases. The CDR3 has 16 amino acids. The CDR3 coding sequence is TGCGCCAGCAGCCACGGACAGGTGAGCTCCTACAATGAGCAGTTCTTC. It translates to CASSHGQVSSYNEQFF.

This clone was recorded once. J is TRBJ1-2 and V is TRBV3-1 (or the pseudogene TRBV3-2); the D gene is possibly TRBD1 (6 bases). The CDR3 has 13 amino acids. Per germline, CDR1 LGHDT and CDR2 YNNKEL (reference sequence). V lost 2 bases and J lost 6, with 10 bases in between. CDR3 region: CASSQTPGDGYTF. CDR3 coding DNA: TGTGCCAGCAGCCAAACTCCAGGGGATGGCTACACCTTC.

The table lists this clone with a count of one. The V call is TRBV5-4, the J call TRBJ1-3, with TRBD1 matching over 9 bases. J lost 4 bases, V lost 4 bases, and 9 bases had no gene match. The CDR3 is made up of 16 amino acids. CDR1 and CDR2 (germline): SGHNT, YYREEE (reference sequence). This CDR3 reads CASSKDTGGRGNTIYF. For the CDR3, the DNA is TGTGCCAGCAGCAAGGATACAGGGGGCAGGGGAAACACCATATATTTT.

The genes are TRBV12-3 or TRBV12-4 and TRBJ2-1; D remains ambiguous. CDR3 size: 13 residues. Between the trimmed V and J ends, which lost 2 bases and 3 bases, there was a span of 5 bases. The CDR3 nucleotides are TGTGCCAGCAGTTTACCGGGCTACAATGAGCAGTTCTTC. Residues: CASSLPGYNEQFF.

This chain connects TRBV11-2 to TRBJ2-5; D might be TRBD1 (5 bases). Germline V gene lookup returns CDR1 SGHAT and CDR2 FQNNGV. This CDR3 is 15 amino acids long. V was pared by 1 base and J by 5 bases, with 14 bases between. Written as DNA, the CDR3 is TGTGCCAGCAGCTTAGGGTCCCTCGCAGGGGAGACCCAGTACTTC. It yields the protein CASSLGSLAGETQYF.

V usage is TRBV10-3 and J usage is TRBJ1-5; no clear D. CDR3 length equals 14 residues. V shed 4 bases and J shed 0 bases, with 7 bases lying between them. Germline-derived CDR1 and CDR2 are ENHRY and SYGVKD. The CDR3 loop reads CAISVEFSNQPQHF. As DNA, the CDR3 is TGTGCCATCAGTGTAGAGTTTAGCAATCAGCCCCAGCATTTT.

The genes are TRBV18 and TRBJ1-2; D not resolved. CDR3 size: 13 residues. With 3 bases removed from V and 1 base from J, the gap between germline ends came to 6 bases. Germline V CDR1 and CDR2: KGHSH, LQKENI. CDR3 sequence reads: CASSPELNYGYTF. The CDR3 DNA reads TGTGCCAGCTCACCGGAGCTTAACTATGGCTACACCTTC.

This sequence joins TRBV5-1 and TRBJ2-1; TRBD1 matches at 9 bases. CDR1 is SGHRS, CDR2 YFSETQ, per germline. The CDR3 covers 16 residues. The junction had 6 bases not matched to a gene; V was cut back by 4 bases and J by 1 base. The chain's CDR3 is CASSTSGTGSYNEQFF. CDR3 nucleotides: TGCGCCAGCAGCACTTCCGGGACAGGGTCCTACAATGAGCAGTTCTTC.

The chain joins TRBV9 to TRBJ2-3, with 7 bases fitting TRBD1. Trimming cost V 4 bases and J 14 bases; bases outside gene matches: 13. Germline V gives CDR1 SGDLS, CDR2 YYNGEE. The CDR3 extends over 13 amino acids. CDR3 DNA sequence: TGTGCCAGCAGCCCAAAAGACAGGGTGACGATGTATTTT. Translated, it gives CASSPKDRVTMYF.

The rearrangement joins TRBV3-1 (or the pseudogene TRBV3-2) to TRBJ2-1; TRBD2 matches at 10 bases. The germline CDR1 and CDR2 sequences are LGHDT and YNNKEL (reference sequence). Germline trimming cut 0 bases from V and 9 bases from J; bases unmatched to any gene: 11. The CDR3 totals 17 residues. DNA of the CDR3: TGTGCCAGCAGCCAAGATGACCGCCAGCGGGAGGGGGCTGAGCAGTTCTTC. This translates into CASSQDDRQREGAEQFF.

The chain joins TRBV6-1 to TRBJ1-5, with a possible D match to TRBD1 (5 bases). The CDR3 runs 15 residues. The germline V and J ends were trimmed by 2 bases and 5 bases, with 13 bases remaining between them. Germline V gives CDR1 MNHNS, CDR2 SASEGT. The chain's CDR3 is CASSEWRGSDQPQHF. The CDR3 DNA is TGTGCCAGCAGTGAATGGAGGGGTTCGGATCAGCCCCAGCATTTT.

V and J are TRBV2 and TRBJ1-1; 8 nucleotides agree with TRBD1. V was pared by 2 bases and J by 4 bases, with 3 bases of the junction left unmatched. Germline CDR1 and CDR2: SNHLY and FYNNEI. The CDR3 contains 14 residues. CDR3 sequence: CASSEIRGRTEAFF. The DNA for the CDR3 is TGTGCCAGCAGTGAAATCAGGGGGCGCACTGAAGCTTTCTTT. The whole variable domain, remainder taken from reference TRBV2 and TRBJ1-1, is EPEVTQTPSHQVTQMGQEVILRCVPISNHLYFYWYRQILGQKVEFLVSFYNNEISEKSEIFDDQFSVERPDGSNFTLKIRSTKLEDSAMYFCASSEIRGRTEAFFGQGTRLTVV.

The count of this clone is one. This chain uses TRBV18 with TRBJ1-1; 11 bases align to TRBD1. V lost 3 bases, J lost 5 bases, and 2 bases stayed unmatched. This CDR3 region has 14 residues. The germline V gene has CDR1 KGHSH and CDR2 LQKENI. The CDR3 reads CASSPGTGGTEAFF. CDR3 DNA sequence: TGTGCCAGCTCACCCGGGACAGGGGGGACTGAAGCTTTCTTT.

The V gene is TRBV7-3, the J gene TRBJ1-2; D gene uncertain. Germline assignment: CDR1 SGHTA and CDR2 FQGTGA. Trimming left V 1 base short and J 8 bases short, with 11 bases between. CDR3 length equals 13 residues. The CDR3 coding sequence is TGTGCCAGCAGCTTAATAGCCGGAGGAGGCTACACCTTC. Encoded protein: CASSLIAGGGYTF.

This clone was counted only a few times. This chain uses TRBV4-1 with TRBJ2-7; D remains unclear. This CDR3 has 13 residues. V lost 0 bases, J lost 4 bases, and 7 bases lay in between. Germline CDR1 is MGHRA and CDR2 is YSYEKL. DNA of the CDR3: TGCGCCAGCAGCCAAGATTTTGAGTACGAGCAGTACTTC. Translation: CASSQDFEYEQYF.

The chain recombines TRBV30 with TRBJ1-3; possibly TRBD1 for D (5 bases). The ends were cut back, 0 bases at V and 7 bases at J, with 13 bases in the middle. CDR1 and CDR2 from the germline V gene are GTSNPN and SVGIG (reference sequence). The CDR3 consists of 14 residues. The CDR3 is CAWSVGGKGNTIYF. CDR3 nucleotide sequence: TGTGCCTGGAGTGTCGGGGGAAAGGGCAACACCATATATTTT.

This rearrangement joins TRBV11-3 to TRBJ1-1; D is possibly TRBD1 (5 bases). The length of the CDR3 is 15 residues. V was cut by 1 base and J by 4 bases, with 13 bases left in between. Germline V gives CDR1 SGHNT, CDR2 YENEEA. This CDR3 is CASSLGQGETTEAFF. The CDR3 region has the DNA TGTGCCAGCAGCTTAGGGCAGGGTGAGACCACTGAAGCTTTCTTT.

The rearrangement joins TRBV7-2 to TRBJ1-2; 9 bases fit TRBD1. Germline V lookup: CDR1 SGHTA, CDR2 FQGNSA. This CDR3 has 16 amino acids. V shed 1 base, J shed 7 bases, and the junction held 10 bases outside the gene matches. CDR3 DNA: TGTGCCAGCAGCTTAGATGGACAGGGGAAAAGCATTGGCTACACCTTC. Its protein product is CASSLDGQGKSIGYTF.

V and J are TRBV27 and TRBJ1-5; 9 bases align to TRBD1. The CDR3 is made up of 15 amino acids. V was clipped by 8 bases and J by 4 bases; unmatched bases: 9. The germline V gene has CDR1 MNHEY and CDR2 SMNVEV (reference sequence). The CDR3 region has the DNA TGTGCCAGCCGCCATGGGACAGGGCAGAATCAGCCCCAGCATTTT. Protein product: CASRHGTGQNQPQHF.

This clone has a single count. The rearrangement uses TRBV12-5 and TRBJ1-2, with 8 bases identical to TRBD1. The germline V gene encodes CDR1 LGHNT and CDR2 FRNRAP. The ends lost 2 bases at V and 6 bases at J; junction bases unmatched: 14. The CDR3 sequence is 17 residues long. CDR3 loop: CASGLTTFPDRENGYTF. CDR3 in DNA: TGTGCTAGTGGTTTGACGACCTTTCCGGACAGGGAAAATGGCTACACCTTC.

The chain employs TRBV19 and TRBJ2-5, with TRBD2 as a possible D gene (6 bases). The CDR3 contains 14 residues. CDR1 is LNHDA, CDR2 SQIVND, per germline (reference sequence). V was trimmed by 0 bases and J by 3 bases, leaving 8 bases between them. The CDR3 sequence is CASSIDGGEETQYF. In DNA form, the CDR3 reads TGTGCCAGTAGTATAGACGGAGGGGAAGAGACCCAGTACTTC.

The J gene is TRBJ2-7, the V gene TRBV3-1 (or the pseudogene TRBV3-2); TRBD2 matches 15 bases. With 4 bases clipped from V and 3 bases from J, the junction kept 7 bases outside the gene matches. Looked up from germline, CDR1 is LGHDT and CDR2 is YNNKEL (reference sequence). The CDR3 length is 17 residues. The CDR3 nucleotides are TGTGCCAGCAGCCGGCTAAAGGGACTAGCGGGAGGCTACGAGCAGTACTTC. The encoded protein is CASSRLKGLAGGYEQYF.

This clone was observed a handful of times. This chain uses TRBV28 with TRBJ1-3; D is undetermined. The germline V gene encodes CDR1 MDHEN and CDR2 SYDVKM. Between the trimmed V and J ends, which lost 8 bases and 4 bases, there was a span of 15 bases. CDR3 length: 14 residues. DNA of the CDR3: TGTGCCAGCGGAGTAGGAGCGGGCGGAAACACCATATATTTT. This translates into CASGVGAGGNTIYF.

The chain has TRBV24-1 and TRBJ2-1; D is perhaps TRBD1 (6 bases). The CDR3 extends over 15 amino acids. CDR1 is KGHDR, CDR2 SFDVKD, per germline. With 9 bases removed from V and 8 bases from J, the gap between germline ends came to 22 bases. The CDR3 region is CATGSMAGDLYEQFF. In DNA form, the CDR3 reads TGTGCCACCGGGTCTATGGCAGGGGATCTCTATGAGCAGTTCTTC.

This sequence joins TRBV9 and TRBJ2-3; 15 positions agree with TRBD2. The CDR3 has 18 amino acids. Germline V gene data show CDR1 as SGDLS and CDR2 as YYNGEE. With 0 bases clipped from V and 0 bases from J, the junction kept 2 bases outside the gene matches. This CDR3 is CASSVGTSGGASTDTQYF. The CDR3 DNA reads as TGTGCCAGCAGCGTAGGGACTAGCGGGGGGGCTAGCACAGATACGCAGTATTTT.

The chain recombines TRBV4-1 with TRBJ2-7; 10 nucleotides match TRBD2. The CDR3 runs 13 residues. Germline CDR1 is MGHRA and CDR2 is YSYEKL. The junction had 6 bases not matched to a gene; V was cut back by 1 base and J by 12 bases. The CDR3 protein is CASSQVPSGRAYF. The CDR3, as DNA: TGCGCCAGCAGCCAAGTCCCAAGCGGGAGGGCGTACTTC.

The V gene is TRBV19, the J gene TRBJ1-1; D is uncertain. V was trimmed by 3 bases and J by 4 bases, leaving 6 bases between them. Germline assignment: CDR1 LNHDA and CDR2 SQIVND (reference sequence). The CDR3 loop spans 12 amino acids. CDR3 amino acids: CASSIPGTEAFF. DNA of the CDR3: TGTGCCAGTAGTATCCCGGGCACTGAAGCTTTCTTT. Supplemented by reference TRBV19 and TRBJ1-1, the full variable domain reads DGGITQSPKYLFRKEGQNVTLSCEQNLNHDAMYWYRQDPGQGLRLIYYSQIVNDFQKGDIAEGYSVSREKKESFPLTVTSAQKNPTAFYLCASSIPGTEAFFGQGTRLTVV.